This T cell receptor beta chain derives from a study of blood T cell repertoires in COVID-19. The germline V gene encodes CDR1 KGHSH and CDR2 LQKENI. This CDR3 is built from 15 residues. V dropped 3 bases and J dropped 8; count of bases not matched to a gene: 9. Produced via immunoSEQ multiplex PCR; TCRdb's table is partial and in-frame only. The sample yields 150,000 to 200,000 clones, 85% to 90% seen once. This clone showed up just a few times. This chain connects TRBV18 to TRBJ1-4, with 7 bases matching TRBD1. The source of this sequence is a middle-aged man with active or convalescent COVID-19. The sample consisted of peripheral blood. CDR3 in DNA: TGTGCCAGCTCACCTCCCAGGGGGATGGACGAAAAACTGTTTTTT. Translating gives CASSPPRGMDEKLFF.